This T cell receptor beta chain is drawn from a study of cytomegalovirus exposure and HLA in healthy donors. Study-wide points: Later findings reportedly placed an Asian-associated ancestry cluster below the roughly 690-donor mean for N-insertions. An analysis done earlier found most TCR beta V segments productive about 87% or about 30% of the time.

It was with 60 Vbeta and 13 Jbeta primers that the PCR ran. TCRdb's copy holds only in-frame clones and misses some; the assay was immunoSEQ multiplex PCR. The profile shows over 150,000 clones, over 80% of them singletons. Comments on this clone: What it binds is unknown.

Sequencing was performed on PBMCs. The TCR originated in a boy aged 2 to 10 in good health and CMV-seronegative.

The CDR3 nucleotides read TGCGCCAGCAGTGAGGGACGGGGGGTTCGCACTGAAGCTTTCTTT. Amino acid sequence: CASSEGRGVRTEAFF. The rearrangement joins TRBV10-1 to TRBJ1-1; maybe TRBD1 (5 bases). The V and J ends lost 2 bases and 4 bases respectively, with 14 bases between them. The length of the CDR3 is 15 residues. Germline-derived CDR1 and CDR2 are WNHNN and SYGVQD (reference sequence).